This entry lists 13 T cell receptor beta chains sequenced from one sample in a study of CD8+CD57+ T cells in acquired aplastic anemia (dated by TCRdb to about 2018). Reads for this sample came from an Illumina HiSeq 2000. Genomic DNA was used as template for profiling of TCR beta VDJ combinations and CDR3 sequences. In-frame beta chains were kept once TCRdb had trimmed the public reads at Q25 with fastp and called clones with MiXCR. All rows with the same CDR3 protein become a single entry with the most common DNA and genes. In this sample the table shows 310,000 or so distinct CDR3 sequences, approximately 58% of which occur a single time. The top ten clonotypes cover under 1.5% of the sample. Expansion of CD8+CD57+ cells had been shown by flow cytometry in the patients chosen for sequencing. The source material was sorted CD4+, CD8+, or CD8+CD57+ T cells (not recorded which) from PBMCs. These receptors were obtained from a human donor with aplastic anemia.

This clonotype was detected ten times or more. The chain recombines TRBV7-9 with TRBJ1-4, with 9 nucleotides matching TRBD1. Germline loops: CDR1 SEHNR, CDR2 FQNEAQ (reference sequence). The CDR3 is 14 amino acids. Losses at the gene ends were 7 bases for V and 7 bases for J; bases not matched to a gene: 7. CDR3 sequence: CASNYETGGEKLFF. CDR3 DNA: TGTGCCAGCAACTACGAGACAGGGGGTGAAAAACTGTTTTTT.

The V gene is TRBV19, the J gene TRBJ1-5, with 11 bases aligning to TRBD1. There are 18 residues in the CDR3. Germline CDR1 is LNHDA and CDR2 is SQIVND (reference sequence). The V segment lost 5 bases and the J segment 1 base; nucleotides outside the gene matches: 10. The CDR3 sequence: CASSRTGGAVMSNQPQHF. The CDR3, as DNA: TGTGCCAGTAGTCGGACAGGGGGCGCAGTCATGAGCAATCAGCCCCAGCATTTT.

CDR3 DNA: TGTGCCACCAGGCTGGAGTCGTGGCGCGGAGGGTTAGGCAGCTCCTACGAGCAGTACTTC. Amino acid sequence: CATRLESWRGGLGSSYEQYF. The chain joins TRBV24-1 to TRBJ2-7, with D possibly TRBD2 on 6 matching bases. The CDR3 totals 20 residues. V was cut by 7 bases and J by 0 bases, with 30 bases left in between. Germline V gene sequence: CDR1 KGHDR, CDR2 SFDVKD.

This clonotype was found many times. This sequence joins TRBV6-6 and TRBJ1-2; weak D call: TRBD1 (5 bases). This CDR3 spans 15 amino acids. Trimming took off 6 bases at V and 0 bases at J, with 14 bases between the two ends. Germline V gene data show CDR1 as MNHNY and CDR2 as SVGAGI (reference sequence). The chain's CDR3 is CASSRTPQANYGYTF. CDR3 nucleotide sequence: TGTGCCAGCAGCAGGACACCCCAAGCTAACTATGGCTACACCTTC.

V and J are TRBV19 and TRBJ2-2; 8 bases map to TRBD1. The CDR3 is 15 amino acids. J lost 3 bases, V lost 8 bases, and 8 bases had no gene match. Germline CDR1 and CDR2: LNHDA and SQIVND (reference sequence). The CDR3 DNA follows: TGTGCCAGTGATTCCGGGACAGGCTACACCGGGGAGCTGTTTTTT. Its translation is CASDSGTGYTGELFF.

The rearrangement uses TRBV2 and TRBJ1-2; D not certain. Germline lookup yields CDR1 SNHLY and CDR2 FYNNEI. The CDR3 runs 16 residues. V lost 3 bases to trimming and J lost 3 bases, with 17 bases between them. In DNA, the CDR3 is TGTGCCAGCAGTGATGGAAAGGCCTATGCTGACTATGGCTACACCTTC. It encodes CASSDGKAYADYGYTF.

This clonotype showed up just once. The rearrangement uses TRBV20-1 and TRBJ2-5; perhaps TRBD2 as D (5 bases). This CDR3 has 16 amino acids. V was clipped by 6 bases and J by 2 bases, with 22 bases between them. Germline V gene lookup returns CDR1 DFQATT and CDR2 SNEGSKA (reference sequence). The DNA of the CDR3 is TGCAGTGCCAAAAATCCCTACTCGGGGATACAAGAGACCCAGTACTTC. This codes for CSAKNPYSGIQETQYF.

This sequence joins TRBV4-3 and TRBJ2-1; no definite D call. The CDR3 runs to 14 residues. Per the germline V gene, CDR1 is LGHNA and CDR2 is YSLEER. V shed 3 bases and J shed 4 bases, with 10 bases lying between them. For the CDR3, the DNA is TGCGCCAGCAGCCACCCCGAAGGGTACAATGAGCAGTTCTTC. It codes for CASSHPEGYNEQFF.

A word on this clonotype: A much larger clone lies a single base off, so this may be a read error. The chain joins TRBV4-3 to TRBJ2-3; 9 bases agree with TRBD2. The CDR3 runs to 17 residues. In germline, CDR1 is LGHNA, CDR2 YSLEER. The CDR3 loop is CTSSQARLAGSRGTQYF. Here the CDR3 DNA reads TGCACCAGCAGCCAGGCTCGCCTAGCGGGGTCCCGTGGTACGCAGTATTTT.

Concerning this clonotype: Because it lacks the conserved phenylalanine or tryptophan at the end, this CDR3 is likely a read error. The CDR3 protein is CASSLTSGGTHTGELFL. The CDR3 DNA is TGTGCCAGCAGCCTGACTAGCGGGGGGACTCACACCGGGGAGCTGTTTCTT. V and J are TRBV7-3 and TRBJ2-2; 13 bases agree with TRBD2. V gave up 5 bases and J gave up 3 bases; unmatched junction bases: 6. This CDR3 is built from 17 residues. The V gene's germline CDR1 is SGHTA and CDR2 FQGTGA.

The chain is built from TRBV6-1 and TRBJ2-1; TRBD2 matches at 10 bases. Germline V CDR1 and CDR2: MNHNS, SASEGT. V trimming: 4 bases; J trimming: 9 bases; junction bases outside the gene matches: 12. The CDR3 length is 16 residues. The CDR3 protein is CASSGQLAGSSGEQFF. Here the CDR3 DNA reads TGTGCCAGCAGTGGCCAACTAGCGGGGTCCTCCGGTGAGCAGTTCTTC.

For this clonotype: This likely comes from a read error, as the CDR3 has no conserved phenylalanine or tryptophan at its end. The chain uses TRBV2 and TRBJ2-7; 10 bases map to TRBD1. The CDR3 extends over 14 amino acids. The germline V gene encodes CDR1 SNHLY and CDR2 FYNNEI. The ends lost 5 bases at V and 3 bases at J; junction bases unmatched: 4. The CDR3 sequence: CASSNRDRGYEQYL. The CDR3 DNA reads TGTGCCAGCAGTAACCGGGACAGGGGCTACGAGCAGTACCTC.

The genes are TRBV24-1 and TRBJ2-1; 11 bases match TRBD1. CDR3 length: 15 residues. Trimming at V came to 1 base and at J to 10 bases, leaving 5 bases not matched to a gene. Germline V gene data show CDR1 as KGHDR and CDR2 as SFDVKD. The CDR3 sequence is CATSDLGTGGPEQFF. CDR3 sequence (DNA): TGTGCCACCAGTGATTTAGGGACAGGGGGTCCCGAGCAGTTCTTC.